The rows below give T cell receptor beta chains drawn from one sample of a study of T cells after yellow fever vaccination. TCRdb reprocessed the 5' RACE reads via MiXCR and lists one record per CDR3 protein. The sample holds around 350,000 distinct CDR3 sequences, approximately 10% seen once. The input for sequencing was PBMCs, taken on the day of the first yellow fever vaccination. The receptors here all came from a man younger than 35 who received the YFV17D yellow fever vaccine. The CDR3 runs from the conserved cysteine through the conserved F or W. A D gene is named only where the DNA matches it firmly. The size entry is marked missing in some rows and otherwise reads once, few, many or a size class.

CDR3aa: CASSSSQNTEAFF; CDR3nt: TGTGCTAGCAGCTCCAGCCAGAACACTGAAGCTTTCTTT; v_gene: TRBV7-7; abundance: .; j_gene: TRBJ1-1; d_gene: .
CDR3aa: CASSLDSVIMFF; CDR3nt: TGTGCCAGCAGCTTGGACAGTGTAATAATGTTTTTT; v_gene: TRBV7-2; abundance: few; j_gene: TRBJ1-4; d_gene: .
CDR3aa: CASSYGKVTEAFF; CDR3nt: TGTGCCAGCAGTTACGGTAAAGTCACTGAAGCTTTCTTT; v_gene: TRBV6-2/TRBV6-3; abundance: .; j_gene: TRBJ1-1; d_gene: .
CDR3aa: CASSISLQGEQYF; CDR3nt: TGTGCCAGCAGCATCTCCCTCCAAGGCGAGCAGTACTTC; v_gene: TRBV12-3/TRBV12-4; abundance: .; j_gene: TRBJ2-7; d_gene: .
CDR3aa: CASSQDGRSRGYTF; CDR3nt: TGCGCCAGCAGCCAAGATGGGAGGTCGAGAGGCTACACCTTC; v_gene: TRBV4-3; abundance: .; j_gene: TRBJ1-2; d_gene: .
CDR3aa: CASSQENKPMNTIYF; CDR3nt: TGCGCCAGCAGCCAAGAGAATAAGCCGATGAACACCATATATTTT; v_gene: TRBV4-1; abundance: .; j_gene: TRBJ1-3; d_gene: .
CDR3aa: CASSLARPQQFF; CDR3nt: TGTGCCAGCAGCTTAGCGCGCCCTCAGCAGTTCTTC; v_gene: TRBV7-9; abundance: .; j_gene: TRBJ2-1; d_gene: .
CDR3aa: CASSQDLGGANTDTQYF; CDR3nt: TGTGCCAGCAGCCAAGATCTGGGCGGGGCGAACACAGATACGCAGTATTTT; v_gene: TRBV4-2; abundance: .; j_gene: TRBJ2-3; d_gene: .
CDR3aa: CASSQGGRGKETQYF; CDR3nt: TGTGCCAGCAGCCAAGGGGGCAGGGGAAAAGAGACCCAGTACTTC; v_gene: TRBV4-2; abundance: few; j_gene: TRBJ2-5; d_gene: .
CDR3aa: CASSSARGPVGYTF; CDR3nt: TGTGCCAGCAGTTCAGCCCGGGGGCCCGTTGGCTACACCTTC; v_gene: TRBV6-5; abundance: few; j_gene: TRBJ1-2; d_gene: .
CDR3aa: CASSLAGQGAIYEQYF; CDR3nt: TGTGCCAGCAGCTTAGCGGGACAGGGGGCCATCTACGAGCAGTACTTC; v_gene: TRBV7-9; abundance: .; j_gene: TRBJ2-7; d_gene: TRBD1
CDR3aa: CSELRGGYGYTF; CDR3nt: TGCAGTGAATTGAGGGGCGGCTATGGCTACACCTTC; v_gene: TRBV20-1; abundance: .; j_gene: TRBJ1-2; d_gene: .
CDR3aa: CSAKPGQGTYEQYF; CDR3nt: TGCAGTGCTAAACCGGGACAGGGAACCTACGAGCAGTACTTC; v_gene: TRBV20-1; abundance: .; j_gene: TRBJ2-7; d_gene: TRBD1
CDR3aa: CASSYVTGLDTEAFF; CDR3nt: TGTGCCAGCAGCTACGTGACAGGGTTGGACACTGAAGCTTTCTTT; v_gene: TRBV7-2; abundance: .; j_gene: TRBJ1-1; d_gene: TRBD1
CDR3aa: CASSQDRPRDTQYF; CDR3nt: TGTGCCAGCAGCCAAGATAGGCCACGGGATACGCAGTATTTT; v_gene: TRBV4-2; abundance: many; j_gene: TRBJ2-3; d_gene: .
CDR3aa: CASSPGHQTQYF; CDR3nt: TGTGCCAGCAGCCCAGGACACCAGACCCAGTACTTC; v_gene: TRBV12-3/TRBV12-4; abundance: .; j_gene: TRBJ2-5; d_gene: .
CDR3aa: CASCQEWQSLLGETQYF; CDR3nt: TGTGCCAGCTGCCAAGAATGGCAGTCGCTCTTAGGGGAGACCCAGTACTTC; v_gene: TRBV3-1; abundance: .; j_gene: TRBJ2-5; d_gene: .
CDR3aa: CASSRGVGGSRQPQHF; CDR3nt: TGCGCCAGCAGCCGTGGAGTTGGGGGAAGCAGGCAGCCCCAGCATTTT; v_gene: TRBV4-3; abundance: few; j_gene: TRBJ1-5; d_gene: .
CDR3aa: CASSHTAGTEGEPQHF; CDR3nt: TGTGCCAGCTCACATACGGCAGGGACTGAGGGGGAGCCCCAGCATTTT; v_gene: TRBV18; abundance: many; j_gene: TRBJ1-5; d_gene: .
CDR3aa: CASKPTSLGGTEAFF; CDR3nt: TGCGCCAGCAAGCCAACCAGCTTAGGGGGGACTGAAGCTTTCTTT; v_gene: TRBV4-1; abundance: .; j_gene: TRBJ1-1; d_gene: .
CDR3aa: CASSYAAGEADTQYF; CDR3nt: TGTGCCAGCAGTTACGCGGCAGGGGAAGCAGATACGCAGTATTTT; v_gene: TRBV6-5; abundance: .; j_gene: TRBJ2-3; d_gene: .
CDR3aa: CASSRATSQTYEQYF; CDR3nt: TGTGCCAGTAGTAGGGCAACGAGCCAGACCTACGAGCAGTACTTC; v_gene: TRBV19; abundance: .; j_gene: TRBJ2-7; d_gene: .
CDR3aa: CASSYRGAGGTQYF; CDR3nt: TGTGCCAGCAGTTATCGGGGGGCCGGCGGGACCCAGTACTTC; v_gene: TRBV6-5; abundance: .; j_gene: TRBJ2-5; d_gene: .
CDR3aa: CASTRGSRRNTEAFF; CDR3nt: TGTGCCAGCACCCGGGGATCCCGGCGGAACACTGAAGCTTTCTTT; v_gene: TRBV6-2/TRBV6-3; abundance: .; j_gene: TRBJ1-1; d_gene: .
CDR3aa: CASSQTATGYNEQFF; CDR3nt: TGTGCCAGCAGCCAGACCGCTACAGGGTACAATGAGCAGTTCTTC; v_gene: TRBV4-2; abundance: few; j_gene: TRBJ2-1; d_gene: .
CDR3aa: CASSGGARLAGGRGTQYF; CDR3nt: TGTGCCAGCAGTGGAGGGGCCAGACTAGCGGGGGGGCGAGGTACGCAGTATTTT; v_gene: TRBV27; abundance: few; j_gene: TRBJ2-3; d_gene: TRBD2
CDR3aa: CASSSFPETQYF; CDR3nt: TGTGCCAGCAGTTCCTTCCCTGAGACCCAGTACTTC; v_gene: TRBV12-3/TRBV12-4; abundance: few; j_gene: TRBJ2-5; d_gene: .
CDR3aa: CASSPSLAGTETQYF; CDR3nt: TGTGCCAGCTCACCATCTCTAGCGGGGACTGAGACCCAGTACTTC; v_gene: TRBV18; abundance: few; j_gene: TRBJ2-5; d_gene: TRBD2
CDR3aa: CASSEQGGNQPQHF; CDR3nt: TGCGCCAGCAGTGAGCAGGGAGGCAATCAGCCCCAGCATTTT; v_gene: TRBV5-1; abundance: .; j_gene: TRBJ1-5; d_gene: .
CDR3aa: CASSPTGDNSPLHF; CDR3nt: TGCGCCAGCAGCCCGACAGGGGATAATTCACCCCTCCACTTT; v_gene: TRBV5-1; abundance: few; j_gene: TRBJ1-6; d_gene: TRBD1
CDR3aa: CASSYSGPQETQYF; CDR3nt: TGTGCCAGCAGCTATAGCGGGCCTCAAGAGACCCAGTACTTC; v_gene: TRBV5-6; abundance: .; j_gene: TRBJ2-5; d_gene: TRBD2
CDR3aa: CASSVGTPRRTGELFF; CDR3nt: TGTGCCAGCAGCGTGGGGACGCCAAGGCGGACCGGGGAGCTGTTTTTT; v_gene: TRBV7-9; abundance: .; j_gene: TRBJ2-2; d_gene: .
CDR3aa: CASSQAGSAFF; CDR3nt: TGCGCCAGCAGCCAAGCAGGGAGCGCTTTCTTT; v_gene: TRBV4-1; abundance: .; j_gene: TRBJ1-1; d_gene: .
CDR3aa: CASSIRLAGVETQYF; CDR3nt: TGTGCCAGCAGCATAAGACTAGCGGGGGTAGAGACCCAGTACTTC; v_gene: TRBV7-2; abundance: few; j_gene: TRBJ2-5; d_gene: TRBD2
CDR3aa: CASSPEGGAGQPQHF; CDR3nt: TGTGCCAGCTCACCCGAGGGGGGGGCGGGTCAGCCCCAGCATTTT; v_gene: TRBV18; abundance: many; j_gene: TRBJ1-5; d_gene: .